The clone carrying this T cell receptor delta chain is medium-sized within its sample. The CDR3 is 22 amino acids. CDR1 and CDR2 from the germline V gene are TVYSNPD and GDNSRS (reference sequence). The trim removed 0 bases at V and 4 bases at J, leaving 29 bases unmatched. This record comes from a study of gamma-delta T cells after stem cell transplantation. TCRdb fed the RT-PCR reads to CATT. Seen here are 2,500 or so delta-chain clones, around a fifth observed once, and the top ten hold roughly 9%. This TCR derives from a human donor. It is not recorded whose cells these are; they may come from a transplant donor. V is TRDV3 and J is TRDJ2, with TRDD3 identical over 7 bases. Sequenced input: gamma-delta T cells. This CDR3 reads CAFSPSSLPSLYWGCGTAQLFF. The CDR3 nucleotides are TGTGCCTTTAGCCCCTCTTCCCTACCCTCCCTGTACTGGGGATGCGGGACAGCACAACTCTTCTTT.